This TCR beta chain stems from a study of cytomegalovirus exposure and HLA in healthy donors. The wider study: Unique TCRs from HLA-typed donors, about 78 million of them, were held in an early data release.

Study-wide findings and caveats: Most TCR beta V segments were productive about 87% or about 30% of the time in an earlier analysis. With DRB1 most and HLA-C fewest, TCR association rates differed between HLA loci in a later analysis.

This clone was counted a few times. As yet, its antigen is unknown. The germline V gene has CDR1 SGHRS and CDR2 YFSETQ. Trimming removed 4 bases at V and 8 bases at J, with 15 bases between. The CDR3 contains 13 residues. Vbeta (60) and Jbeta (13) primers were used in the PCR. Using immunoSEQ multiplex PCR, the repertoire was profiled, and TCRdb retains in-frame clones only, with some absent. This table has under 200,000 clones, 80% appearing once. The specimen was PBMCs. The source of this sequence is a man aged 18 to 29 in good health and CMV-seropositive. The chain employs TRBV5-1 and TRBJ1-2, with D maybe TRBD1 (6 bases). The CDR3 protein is CASSAAQGTGYTF. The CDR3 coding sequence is TGCGCCAGCAGCGCAGCTCAGGGGACCGGCTACACCTTC.